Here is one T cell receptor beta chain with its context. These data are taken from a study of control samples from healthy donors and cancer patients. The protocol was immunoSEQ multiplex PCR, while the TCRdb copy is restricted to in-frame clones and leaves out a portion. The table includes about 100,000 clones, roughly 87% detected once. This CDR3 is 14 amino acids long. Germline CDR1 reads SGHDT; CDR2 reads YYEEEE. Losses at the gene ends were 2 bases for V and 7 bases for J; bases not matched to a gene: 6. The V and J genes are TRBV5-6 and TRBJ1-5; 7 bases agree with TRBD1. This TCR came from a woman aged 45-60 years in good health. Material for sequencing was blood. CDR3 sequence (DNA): TGTGCCAGCAGCTTCCAGGGGGGCAGACAGCCCCAGCATTTT. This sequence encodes CASSFQGGRQPQHF.